These 22 T cell receptor beta chains were sequenced from one sample in a study of blood T cell repertoires in COVID-19. Some clones are missing from TCRdb's copy, which holds only in-frame ones; the method was immunoSEQ multiplex PCR. This sample has roughly 260,000 clones, with approximately 86% found just once. Sequenced input: PBMCs or T cells enriched from blood (not recorded which). Receptors were obtained from a woman aged 18-29 years who had recovered from COVID-19.

This clone was counted a single time. The chain is built from TRBV6-5 and TRBJ2-7; TRBD1 aligns across 10 bases. Germline lookup yields CDR1 MNHEY and CDR2 SVGAGI. This CDR3 has 15 amino acids. Germline trimming cut 2 bases from V and 5 bases from J; bases unmatched to any gene: 6. The CDR3 DNA sequence: TGTGCCAGCAGTTACAGGGACAGGGGCAGGAACGAGCAGTACTTC. It yields the protein CASSYRDRGRNEQYF.

The chain is built from TRBV5-1 and TRBJ2-3; D might be TRBD2 (6 bases). The germline CDR1 and CDR2 sequences are SGHRS and YFSETQ. This CDR3 has 17 residues. Trimming removed 4 bases from V and 0 bases from J, with 18 bases in between. In nucleotides, the CDR3 is TGCGCCAGCAGCACCGGACTCGGTAGCGGAAGCACAGATACGCAGTATTTT. Translation: CASSTGLGSGSTDTQYF.

This chain uses TRBV25-1 with TRBJ1-2; 11 bases map to TRBD1. CDR1 is MGHDK, CDR2 SYGVNS, per germline. The CDR3 runs to 12 residues. Trimming cost V 3 bases and J 12 bases; bases outside gene matches: 3. DNA of the CDR3: TGTGCCAGCAGTGAGGACAGGGGGCTCCACACCTTC. Amino acids: CASSEDRGLHTF.

This clone occurred a few times. The chain is built from TRBV27 and TRBJ1-2; D ambiguous. The germline V gene encodes CDR1 MNHEY and CDR2 SMNVEV (reference sequence). V was clipped by 3 bases and J by 8 bases, with 13 bases between them. The CDR3 is made up of 13 amino acids. CDR3 sequence reads: CASSFLRTGGYTF. For the CDR3, the DNA is TGTGCCAGCAGTTTCTTGAGGACTGGCGGCTACACCTTC.

The CDR3 DNA follows: TGTGCCACCAGTGAAATCGGACAGAGACGATACAATCAGCCCCAGCATTTT. This codes for CATSEIGQRRYNQPQHF. This sequence joins TRBV24-1 and TRBJ1-5; D is possibly TRBD1 (6 bases). The ends were cut back, 4 bases at V and 3 bases at J, with 18 bases in the middle. CDR3 size: 17 residues. Germline CDR1 is KGHDR and CDR2 is SFDVKD.

This chain connects TRBV19 to TRBJ1-1; tentative D call: TRBD1 (5 bases). Trimming left V 2 bases short and J 0 bases short, with 10 bases between. Germline V lookup: CDR1 LNHDA, CDR2 SQIVND (reference sequence). There are 15 residues in the CDR3. This chain's CDR3 is CASSIIGHMNTEAFF. The CDR3 region has the DNA TGTGCCAGTAGTATAATTGGACATATGAACACTGAAGCTTTCTTT. Using reference TRBV19 and TRBJ1-1 for the parts outside the CDR3, the full variable domain is DGGITQSPKYLFRKEGQNVTLSCEQNLNHDAMYWYRQDPGQGLRLIYYSQIVNDFQKGDIAEGYSVSREKKESFPLTVTSAQKNPTAFYLCASSIIGHMNTEAFFGQGTRLTVV.

This chain uses TRBV6-2 or TRBV6-3 with TRBJ1-5; 10 nucleotides agree with TRBD1. Germline CDR1 reads MNHEY; CDR2 reads SVGEGT. CDR3 length: 15 amino acids. Trimming at V came to 5 bases and at J to 4 bases, leaving 5 bases not matched to a gene. CDR3 sequence reads: CASSNRDRGNQPQHF. The CDR3 coding sequence is TGTGCCAGCAGTAACCGGGACAGGGGAAATCAGCCCCAGCATTTT.

The chain has TRBV19 and TRBJ2-1, with TRBD1 identical over 10 bases. The V gene's germline CDR1 is LNHDA and CDR2 SQIVND (reference sequence). CDR3 length equals 12 residues. V was pared by 8 bases and J by 9 bases, with 4 bases of the junction left unmatched. In nucleotides, the CDR3 is TGTGCCAGTGGAGGGACAGGGGTTGAGCAGTTCTTC. Residues: CASGGTGVEQFF.

Comment on this clone: Other DNA sequences in the sample encode the same CDR3. The chain couples TRBV2 to TRBJ1-5; 9 bases line up with TRBD1. Germline V gives CDR1 SNHLY, CDR2 FYNNEI. J was trimmed by 4 bases and V by 5 bases; bases with no gene match: 6. The CDR3 runs to 15 residues. Written as DNA, the CDR3 is TGTGCCAGCAGTTCAACGGGACAGGGAAATCAGCCCCAGCATTTT. This sequence encodes CASSSTGQGNQPQHF. The full variable domain, with the rest looked up from reference TRBV2 and TRBJ1-5, is EPEVTQTPSHQVTQMGQEVILRCVPISNHLYFYWYRQILGQKVEFLVSFYNNEISEKSEIFDDQFSVERPDGSNFTLKIRSTKLEDSAMYFCASSSTGQGNQPQHFGDGTRLSIL.

Notes on this clone: This sample includes further DNA sequences coding for the same CDR3. The chain is built from TRBV11-3 and TRBJ1-3; tentative D call: TRBD1 (6 bases). CDR1 and CDR2 from the germline V gene are SGHNT and YENEEA. V was shortened by 1 base and J by 0 bases, with 7 bases between the two germline ends. The CDR3 sequence is 15 residues long. The CDR3 nucleotides are TGTGCCAGCAGCTTAGTAGGGGGCTCTGGAAACACCATATATTTT. Encoded protein: CASSLVGGSGNTIYF.

V and J are TRBV5-1 and TRBJ1-3; 7 bases map to TRBD1. Germline V gene data show CDR1 as SGHRS and CDR2 as YFSETQ. Trimming took 4 bases from V and 4 from J; bases not matched to a gene: 5. The CDR3 is 14 residues long. The CDR3 DNA is TGCGCCAGCAGCACTCAGACAGGGGGAAACACCATATATTTT. It specifies CASSTQTGGNTIYF.

This chain links TRBV5-1 with TRBJ1-1; TRBD1 matches at 9 bases. The length of the CDR3 is 15 residues. Per the germline V gene, CDR1 is SGHRS and CDR2 is YFSETQ. V lost 0 bases, J lost 9 bases, and 9 bases stayed unmatched. For the CDR3, the DNA is TGCGCCAGCAGCTTGGCGGGACAGGGCGTCTCCAAAGCTTTCTTT. It yields the protein CASSLAGQGVSKAFF. The whole variable domain, remainder taken from reference TRBV5-1 and TRBJ1-1, is KAGVTQTPRYLIKTRGQQVTLSCSPISGHRSVSWYQQTPGQGLQFLFEYFSETQRNKGNFPGRFSGRQFSNSRSEMNVSTLELGDSALYLCASSLAGQGVSKAFFGQGTRLTVV.

The DNA for the CDR3 is TGTGCCAGCAGCGCCCTAAGGGGGACAGTCGGTTCACCCCTCCACTTT. Translating it yields CASSALRGTVGSPLHF. The chain employs TRBV3-1 (or the pseudogene TRBV3-2) and TRBJ1-6, with 7 bases that match TRBD1. Trimming removed 5 bases from V and 9 bases from J; junction bases left unmatched: 13. This CDR3 contains 16 residues. Germline CDR1 is LGHDT and CDR2 is YNNKEL (reference sequence).

The chain recombines TRBV3-1 (or the pseudogene TRBV3-2) with TRBJ2-7; D perhaps matches TRBD1 (5 bases). V was cut by 5 bases and J by 3 bases, with 8 bases left in between. CDR1 and CDR2 from the germline V gene are LGHDT and YNNKEL (reference sequence). The CDR3 is 12 residues long. The CDR3 sequence is CASSSGHYEQYF. The CDR3 DNA is TGTGCCAGCAGCTCTGGACACTACGAGCAGTACTTC.

This clone was recorded a few times. The V call is TRBV11-3, the J call TRBJ2-3; 10 bases align to TRBD1. This CDR3 has 16 residues. The V segment lost 5 bases and the J segment 2 bases; nucleotides outside the gene matches: 7. CDR1 is SGHNT, CDR2 YENEEA, per germline. The CDR3 nucleotides are TGTGCCAGCAGCCGTCGACAGGGGGCGTACACAGATACGCAGTATTTT. Amino acid sequence: CASSRRQGAYTDTQYF.

V usage is TRBV27 and J usage is TRBJ1-2, with D possibly matching TRBD1 (6 bases). Germline CDR1 MNHEY, CDR2 SMNVEV (reference sequence). The V and J ends lost 8 bases and 6 bases respectively, with 19 bases between them. The CDR3 has 14 residues. CDR3 bases: TGTGCCAGCGCTCGATCCGGGACAAGTCATGGCTACACCTTC. Its translation: CASARSGTSHGYTF.

This chain links TRBV24-1 with TRBJ2-2; 9 bases match TRBD2. Germline V gene lookup returns CDR1 KGHDR and CDR2 SFDVKD. The CDR3 covers 15 residues. V was pared by 4 bases and J by 7 bases, with 6 bases of the junction left unmatched. The CDR3 spells CATSDQREEVGELFF. The CDR3 DNA reads TGTGCCACCAGTGACCAGCGGGAGGAGGTCGGGGAGCTGTTTTTT.

The V call is TRBV7-6, the J call TRBJ2-5, with 7 bases aligning to TRBD1. The length of the CDR3 is 14 residues. The germline CDR1 and CDR2 sequences are SGHVS and FNYEAQ. V lost 3 bases, J lost 1 base, and 2 bases stayed unmatched. The CDR3 region is CASSLTGIQETQYF. DNA for the CDR3: TGTGCCAGCAGCTTGACAGGGATCCAAGAGACCCAGTACTTC.

The rearrangement joins TRBV6-5 to TRBJ2-1, with 8 bases aligning to TRBD2. The CDR3 is 15 amino acids. The junction had 12 bases not matched to a gene; V was cut back by 7 bases and J by 7 bases. Germline values: CDR1 MNHEY, CDR2 SVGAGI. CDR3 sequence: CASTRSREAGNEQFF. CDR3 DNA sequence: TGTGCCAGCACCCGCTCGCGGGAGGCGGGGAATGAGCAGTTCTTC.

V usage is TRBV10-2 and J usage is TRBJ2-3; 12 nucleotides line up with TRBD2. The J segment lost 5 bases and the V segment lost 3 bases, leaving 3 bases of the junction unmatched. The CDR3 contains 15 residues. Germline V CDR1 and CDR2: WSHSY, SAAADI. The DNA of the CDR3 is TGCGCCAGCAGTGAAACTAGCGGGGGGAGAGATACGCAGTATTTT. It encodes CASSETSGGRDTQYF.

The chain couples TRBV15 to TRBJ2-2; 8 bases fit TRBD2. V shed 5 bases and J 1 base; nucleotides not matched to a gene: 6. The germline CDR1 and CDR2 sequences are LNHNV and YYDKDF (reference sequence). This CDR3 has 16 residues. This CDR3 is CATSPTLAGNTGELFF. In DNA, the CDR3 is TGTGCCACCAGCCCGACGCTAGCGGGGAACACCGGGGAGCTGTTTTTT.

This clone was seen a few times. CDR3 loop: CASNQGTGKTQYF. DNA of the CDR3: TGTGCCAGCAACCAAGGGACAGGGAAGACCCAGTACTTC. The chain links TRBV5-6 to TRBJ2-5; 9 bases align to TRBD1. The CDR3 is made up of 13 amino acids. Germline CDR1 reads SGHDT; CDR2 reads YYEEEE. The J segment lost 6 bases and the V segment lost 6 bases, leaving 6 bases of the junction unmatched.